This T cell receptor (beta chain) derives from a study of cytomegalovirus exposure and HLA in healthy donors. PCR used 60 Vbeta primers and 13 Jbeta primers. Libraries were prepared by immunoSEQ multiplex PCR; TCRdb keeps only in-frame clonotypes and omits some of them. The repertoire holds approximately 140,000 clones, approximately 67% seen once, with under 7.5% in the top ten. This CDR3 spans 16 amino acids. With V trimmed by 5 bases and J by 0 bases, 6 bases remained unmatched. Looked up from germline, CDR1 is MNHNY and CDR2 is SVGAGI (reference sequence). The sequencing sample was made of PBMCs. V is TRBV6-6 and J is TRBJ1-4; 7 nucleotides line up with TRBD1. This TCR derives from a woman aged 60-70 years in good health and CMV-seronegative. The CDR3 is CASSLRDSATNEKLFF. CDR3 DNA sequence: TGTGCCAGCAGTCTAAGGGACAGTGCAACTAATGAAAAACTGTTTTTT.